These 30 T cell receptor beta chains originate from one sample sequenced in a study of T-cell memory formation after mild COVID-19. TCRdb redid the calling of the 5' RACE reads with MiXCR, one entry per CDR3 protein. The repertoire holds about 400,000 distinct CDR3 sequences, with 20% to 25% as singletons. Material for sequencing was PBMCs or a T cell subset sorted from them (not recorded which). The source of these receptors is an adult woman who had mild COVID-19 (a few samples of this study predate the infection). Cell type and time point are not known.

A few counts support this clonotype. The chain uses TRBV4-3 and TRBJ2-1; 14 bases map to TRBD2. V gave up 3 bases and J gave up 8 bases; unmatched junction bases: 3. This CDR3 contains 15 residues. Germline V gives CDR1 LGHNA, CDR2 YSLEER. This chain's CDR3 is CASSQGLAGDDEQFF. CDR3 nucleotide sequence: TGCGCCAGCAGCCAGGGACTAGCGGGAGACGATGAGCAGTTCTTC.

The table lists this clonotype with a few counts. DNA for the CDR3: TGTGCCAGCAGCTTTGACCGGGACAGGGGTCATGAGCAGTTCTTC. Translating it yields CASSFDRDRGHEQFF. The J gene is TRBJ2-1, the V gene TRBV7-8; the match to TRBD1 covers 10 bases. The germline V gene has CDR1 SGHVS and CDR2 FQNEAQ. This CDR3 contains 15 residues. After removal of 3 bases from V and 8 bases from J, the junction contained 7 bases not matched to a gene.

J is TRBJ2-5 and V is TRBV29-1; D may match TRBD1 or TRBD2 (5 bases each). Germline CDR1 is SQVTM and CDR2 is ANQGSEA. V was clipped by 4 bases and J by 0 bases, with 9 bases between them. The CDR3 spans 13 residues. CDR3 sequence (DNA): TGCAGCGTTGTTTCGGGACACCAAGAGACCCAGTACTTC. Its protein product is CSVVSGHQETQYF.

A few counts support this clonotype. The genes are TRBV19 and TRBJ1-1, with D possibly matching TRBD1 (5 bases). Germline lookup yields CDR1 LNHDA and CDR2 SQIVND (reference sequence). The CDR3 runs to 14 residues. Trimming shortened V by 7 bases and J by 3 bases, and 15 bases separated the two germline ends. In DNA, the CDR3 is TGTGCCAGTACCCCCTGGAAAGGGGACACTGAAGCTTTCTTT. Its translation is CASTPWKGDTEAFF. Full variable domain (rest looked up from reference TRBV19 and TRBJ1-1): DGGITQSPKYLFRKEGQNVTLSCEQNLNHDAMYWYRQDPGQGLRLIYYSQIVNDFQKGDIAEGYSVSREKKESFPLTVTSAQKNPTAFYLCASTPWKGDTEAFFGQGTRLTVV.

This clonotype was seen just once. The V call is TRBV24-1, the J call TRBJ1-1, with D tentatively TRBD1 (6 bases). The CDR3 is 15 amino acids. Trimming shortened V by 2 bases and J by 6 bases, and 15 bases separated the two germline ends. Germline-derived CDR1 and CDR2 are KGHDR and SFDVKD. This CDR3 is CATSDSGSGEAEAFF. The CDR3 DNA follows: TGTGCCACCAGTGATTCGGGCTCAGGGGAGGCTGAAGCTTTCTTT.

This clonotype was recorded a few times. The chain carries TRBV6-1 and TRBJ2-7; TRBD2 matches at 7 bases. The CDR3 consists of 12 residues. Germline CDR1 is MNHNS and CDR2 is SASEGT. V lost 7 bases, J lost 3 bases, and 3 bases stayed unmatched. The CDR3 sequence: CASTGEGYEQYF. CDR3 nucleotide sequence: TGTGCCAGCACGGGGGAGGGCTACGAGCAGTACTTC.

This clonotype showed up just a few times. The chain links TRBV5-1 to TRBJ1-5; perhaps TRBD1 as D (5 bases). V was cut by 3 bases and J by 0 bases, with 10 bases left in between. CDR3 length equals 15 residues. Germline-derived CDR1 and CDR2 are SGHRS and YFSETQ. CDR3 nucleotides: TGCGCCAGCAGCTGGGACGGTTATAGCAATCAGCCCCAGCATTTT. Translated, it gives CASSWDGYSNQPQHF.

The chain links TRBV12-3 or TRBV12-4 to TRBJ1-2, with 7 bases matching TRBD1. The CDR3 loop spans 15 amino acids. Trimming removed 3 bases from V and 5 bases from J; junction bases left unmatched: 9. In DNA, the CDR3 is TGTGCCAGCAGTTTTACAGGGGAATTCTGGTATGGCTACACCTTC. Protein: CASSFTGEFWYGYTF.

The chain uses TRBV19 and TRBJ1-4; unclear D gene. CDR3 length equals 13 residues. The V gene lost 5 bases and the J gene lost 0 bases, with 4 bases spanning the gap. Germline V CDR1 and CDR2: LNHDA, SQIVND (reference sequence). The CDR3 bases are TGTGCCAGTAGTTCATCAACTAATGAAAAACTGTTTTTT. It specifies CASSSSTNEKLFF.

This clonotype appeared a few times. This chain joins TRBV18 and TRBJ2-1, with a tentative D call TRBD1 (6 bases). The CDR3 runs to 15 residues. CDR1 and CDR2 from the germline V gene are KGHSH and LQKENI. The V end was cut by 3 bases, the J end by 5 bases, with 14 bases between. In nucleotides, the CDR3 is TGTGCCAGCTCACCCCAGAGACAGGCAAACAATGAGCAGTTCTTC. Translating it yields CASSPQRQANNEQFF.

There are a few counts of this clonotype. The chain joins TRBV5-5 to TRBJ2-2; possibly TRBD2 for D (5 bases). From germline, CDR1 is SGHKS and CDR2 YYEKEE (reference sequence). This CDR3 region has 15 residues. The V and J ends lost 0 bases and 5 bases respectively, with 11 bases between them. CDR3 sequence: CASSLAAGGTGELFF. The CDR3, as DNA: TGTGCCAGCAGCTTGGCGGCAGGAGGAACCGGGGAGCTGTTTTTT.

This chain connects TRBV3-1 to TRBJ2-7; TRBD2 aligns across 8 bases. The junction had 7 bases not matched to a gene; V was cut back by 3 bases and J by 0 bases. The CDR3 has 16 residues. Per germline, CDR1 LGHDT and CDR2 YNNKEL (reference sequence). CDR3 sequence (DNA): TGTGCCAGCAGCCAGGGGAGCGGGGGTTTCTCCTACGAGCAGTACTTC. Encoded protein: CASSQGSGGFSYEQYF.

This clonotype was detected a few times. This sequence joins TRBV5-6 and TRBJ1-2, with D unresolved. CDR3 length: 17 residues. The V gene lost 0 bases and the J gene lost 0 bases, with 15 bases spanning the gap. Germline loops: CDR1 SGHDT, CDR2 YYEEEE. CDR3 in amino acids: CASSLEGLKSANYGYTF. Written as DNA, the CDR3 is TGTGCCAGCAGCTTGGAAGGGCTGAAGTCTGCTAACTATGGCTACACCTTC.

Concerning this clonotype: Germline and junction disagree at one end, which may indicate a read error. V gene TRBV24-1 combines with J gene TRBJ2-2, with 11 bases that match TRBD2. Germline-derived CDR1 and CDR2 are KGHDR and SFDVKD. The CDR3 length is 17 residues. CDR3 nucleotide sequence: TGTGCCACCAGTGATAGTGGACTAGCGGGCCCTACCGGGGAGATGTTTTTT. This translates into CATSDSGLAGPTGEMFF.

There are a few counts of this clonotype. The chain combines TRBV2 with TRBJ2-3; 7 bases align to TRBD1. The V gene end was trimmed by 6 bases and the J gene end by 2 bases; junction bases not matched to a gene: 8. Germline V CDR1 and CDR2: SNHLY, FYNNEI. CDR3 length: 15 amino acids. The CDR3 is CASRSTGINTDTQYF. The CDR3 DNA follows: TGTGCCAGCAGGTCGACAGGGATTAACACAGATACGCAGTATTTT.

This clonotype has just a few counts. The CDR3 protein is CASSQFVADPNEQFF. The DNA for the CDR3 is TGCGCCAGCAGTCAATTCGTGGCGGACCCCAATGAGCAGTTCTTC. The chain has TRBV23-1 and TRBJ2-1; D gene ambiguous. TRBV23-1 carries the ORF label, with uncertain function. This CDR3 has 15 amino acids. The V end lost 1 base, the J end lost 6 bases, and 13 bases lay between the germline ends.

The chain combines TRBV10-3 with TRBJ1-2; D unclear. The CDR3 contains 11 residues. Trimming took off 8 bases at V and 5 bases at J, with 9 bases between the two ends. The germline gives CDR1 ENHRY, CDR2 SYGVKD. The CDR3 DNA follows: TGTGCCATCCAAAGACCGTATGGCTACACCTTC. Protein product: CAIQRPYGYTF.

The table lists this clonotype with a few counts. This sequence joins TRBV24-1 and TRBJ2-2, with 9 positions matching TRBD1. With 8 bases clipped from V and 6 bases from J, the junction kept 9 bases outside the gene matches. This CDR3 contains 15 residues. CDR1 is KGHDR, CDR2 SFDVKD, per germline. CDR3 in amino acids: CATNTGQGSPGELFF. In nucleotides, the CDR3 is TGTGCCACCAACACGGGACAGGGATCCCCCGGGGAGCTGTTTTTT.

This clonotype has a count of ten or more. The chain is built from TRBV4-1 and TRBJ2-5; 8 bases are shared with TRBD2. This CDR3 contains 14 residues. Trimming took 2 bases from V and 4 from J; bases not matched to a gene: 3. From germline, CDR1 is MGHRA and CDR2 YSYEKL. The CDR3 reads CASSQTAGGETQYF. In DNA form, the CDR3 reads TGCGCCAGCAGCCAAACGGCGGGGGGAGAGACCCAGTACTTC.

DNA for the CDR3: TGTGCCAGCGCTACCGGGACAGGCGGGTACGAGCAGTACTTC. Protein product: CASATGTGGYEQYF. The chain has TRBV28 and TRBJ2-7; 8 bases line up with TRBD1. Germline V CDR1 and CDR2: MDHEN, SYDVKM. V shed 8 bases, J shed 4 bases, and the junction held 10 bases outside the gene matches. This CDR3 has 14 amino acids.

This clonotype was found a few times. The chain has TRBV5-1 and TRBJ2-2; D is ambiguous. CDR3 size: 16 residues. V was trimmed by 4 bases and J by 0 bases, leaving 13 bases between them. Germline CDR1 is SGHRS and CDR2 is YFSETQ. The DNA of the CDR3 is TGCGCCAGCAGCGCCTCTCCGATGACGAACACCGGGGAGCTGTTTTTT. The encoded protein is CASSASPMTNTGELFF.

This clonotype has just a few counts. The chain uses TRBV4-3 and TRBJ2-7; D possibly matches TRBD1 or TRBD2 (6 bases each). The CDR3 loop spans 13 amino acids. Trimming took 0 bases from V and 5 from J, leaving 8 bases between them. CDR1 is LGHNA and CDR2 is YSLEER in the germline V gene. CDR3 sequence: CASSQDRGHEQYF. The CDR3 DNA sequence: TGCGCCAGCAGCCAAGATCGGGGGCACGAGCAGTACTTC.

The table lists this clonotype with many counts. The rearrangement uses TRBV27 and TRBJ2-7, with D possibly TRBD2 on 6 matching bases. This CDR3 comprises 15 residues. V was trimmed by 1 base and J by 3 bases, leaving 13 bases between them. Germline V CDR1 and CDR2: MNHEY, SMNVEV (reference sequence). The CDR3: CASSLYGGSIYEQYF. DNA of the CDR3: TGTGCCAGCAGTTTATATGGAGGGTCGATCTACGAGCAGTACTTC.

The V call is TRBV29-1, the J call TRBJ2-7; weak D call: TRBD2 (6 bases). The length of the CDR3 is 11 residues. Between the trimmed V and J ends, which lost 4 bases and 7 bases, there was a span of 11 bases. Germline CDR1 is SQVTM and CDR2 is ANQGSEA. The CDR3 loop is CSVGAGGEQYF. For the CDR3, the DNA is TGCAGCGTTGGGGCCGGAGGGGAGCAGTACTTC.

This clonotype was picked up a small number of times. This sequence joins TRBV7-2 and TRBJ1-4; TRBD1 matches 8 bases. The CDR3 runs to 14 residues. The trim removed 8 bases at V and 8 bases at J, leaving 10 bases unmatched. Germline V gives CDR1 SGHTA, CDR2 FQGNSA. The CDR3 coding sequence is TGTGCCAGCCGCGACAGGGGAAGAGGAGAAAAACTGTTTTTT. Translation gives CASRDRGRGEKLFF.

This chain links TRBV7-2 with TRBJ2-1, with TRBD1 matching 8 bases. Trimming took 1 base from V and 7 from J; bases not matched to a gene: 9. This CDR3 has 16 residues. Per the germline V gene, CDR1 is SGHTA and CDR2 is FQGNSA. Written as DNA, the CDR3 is TGTGCCAGCAGCTTAGTAGGACAGGGCATACGAAATGAGCAGTTCTTC. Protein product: CASSLVGQGIRNEQFF.

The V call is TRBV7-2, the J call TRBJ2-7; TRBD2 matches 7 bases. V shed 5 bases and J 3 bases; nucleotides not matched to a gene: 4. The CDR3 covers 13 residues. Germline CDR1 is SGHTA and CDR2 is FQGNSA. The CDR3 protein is CASSPGTIYEQYF. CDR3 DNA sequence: TGTGCCAGCAGCCCCGGGACTATCTACGAGCAGTACTTC.

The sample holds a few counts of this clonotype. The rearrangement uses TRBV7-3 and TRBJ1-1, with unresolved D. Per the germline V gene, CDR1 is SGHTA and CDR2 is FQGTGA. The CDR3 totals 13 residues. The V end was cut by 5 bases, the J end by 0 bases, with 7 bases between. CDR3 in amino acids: CASSQRVNTEAFF. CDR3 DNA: TGTGCCAGCAGCCAAAGGGTGAACACTGAAGCTTTCTTT. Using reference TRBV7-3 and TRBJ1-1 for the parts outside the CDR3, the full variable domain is GAGVSQTPSNKVTEKGKYVELRCDPISGHTALYWYRQSLGQGPEFLIYFQGTGAADDSGLPNDRFFAVRPEGSVSTLKIQRTERGDSAVYLCASSQRVNTEAFFGQGTRLTVV.

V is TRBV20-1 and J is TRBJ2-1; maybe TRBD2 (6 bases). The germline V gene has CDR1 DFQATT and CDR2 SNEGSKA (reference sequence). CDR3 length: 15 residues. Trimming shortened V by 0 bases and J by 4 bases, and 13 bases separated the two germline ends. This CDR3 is CSARDIGTRYNEQFF. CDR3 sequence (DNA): TGCAGTGCTAGAGATATTGGGACTCGATACAATGAGCAGTTCTTC.

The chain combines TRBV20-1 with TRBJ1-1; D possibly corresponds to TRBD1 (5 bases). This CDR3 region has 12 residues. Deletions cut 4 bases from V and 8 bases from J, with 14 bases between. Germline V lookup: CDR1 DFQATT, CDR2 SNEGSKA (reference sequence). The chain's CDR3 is CSATPRQFEAFF. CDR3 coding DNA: TGCAGTGCTACACCGAGACAGTTCGAAGCTTTCTTT.